This T cell receptor beta chain was recovered during a study of early T cells in non-severe SARS-CoV-2 infection. Study as a whole: Chains stayed unpaired after sequencing of bulk RNA from unsorted whole blood. The study, taken as a whole, reports: Sequences matched to VDJdb favored anti-spike CD8 responses, while private and CD4 specificities were missed.

The CDR3 runs 13 residues. CDR1 is MNHNS, CDR2 SASEGT, per germline. The ends were cut back, 10 bases at V and 0 bases at J, with 10 bases in the middle. This clonotype showed up just a few times. What it binds is not known. Unique molecular identifier tags were affixed to discrete cDNA molecules. TCRdb called the 5' RACE reads again in MiXCR, with one record for every CDR3 protein. Of about 42,000 distinct CDR3 sequences listed, over 6% were seen once; the top ten hold roughly 4.7%. This receptor was obtained from an adult who was a healthcare worker with PCR-confirmed SARS-CoV-2 infection or an uninfected control (not recorded which). Source material: whole blood. This rearrangement joins TRBV6-1 to TRBJ1-3, with D possibly being TRBD1 (5 bases). Written as DNA, the CDR3 is TGTGCCACCGCAGGGACCTCTGGAAACACCATATATTTT. The encoded protein is CATAGTSGNTIYF.